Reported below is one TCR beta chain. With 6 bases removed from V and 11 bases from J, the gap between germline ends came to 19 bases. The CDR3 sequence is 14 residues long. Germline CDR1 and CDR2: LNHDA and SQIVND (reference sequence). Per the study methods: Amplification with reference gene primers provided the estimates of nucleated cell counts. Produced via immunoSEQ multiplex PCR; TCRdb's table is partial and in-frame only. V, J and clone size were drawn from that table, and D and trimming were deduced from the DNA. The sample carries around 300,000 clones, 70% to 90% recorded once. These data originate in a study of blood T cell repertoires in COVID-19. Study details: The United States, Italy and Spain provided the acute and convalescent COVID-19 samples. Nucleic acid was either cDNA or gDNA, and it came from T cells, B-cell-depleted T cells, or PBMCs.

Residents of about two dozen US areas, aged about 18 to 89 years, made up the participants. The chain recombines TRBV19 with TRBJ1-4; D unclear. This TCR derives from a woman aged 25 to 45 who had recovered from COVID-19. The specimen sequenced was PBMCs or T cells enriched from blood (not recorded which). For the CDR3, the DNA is TGTGCCAGTAGGAGTAAGGAGGGTAGAGGGAAACTGTTTTTT. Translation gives CASRSKEGRGKLFF.